What follows is one T cell receptor beta chain and its context. This clonotype showed up just a few times. The clone's antigen remains unknown. Base qualities are not provided; no much larger clone lies one nucleotide away. The receptor library was made with 5' RACE. The sequencer listed for this sample is Illumina HiSeq 2500. The second PCR ran for roughly 6 to 11 cycles and used a J-beta primer mix along with a sample-barcoded 5' primer. Each TCR beta cDNA molecule received a unique molecular identifier from a template-switch 5' adaptor carrying 12 random nucleotides. Each sample yielded at least 2.5 million CDR3-containing paired-end reads. First-strand cDNA was synthesized from all RNA with the Mint cDNA synthesis kit, primed by a TRBC-specific oligonucleotide. After uracil-DNA glycosylase treatment, a first 18-cycle PCR used universal primers M1SS and BC2_uni_R on all cDNA. As for how the authors treated the data: Normalization of each sample was performed by random selection of 1 million high-quality reads, each carrying a distinct molecular identifier. Instead of being binned into consensus sequences, reads with shared molecular identifiers were discarded. MiTCR, with a Q25 quality threshold and the strictest error-elimination algorithm, was used for CDR3 identification, clonotype clustering and error correction. Lower-bound total TCR beta diversity was estimated with a nonparametric unseen species model using Euler transformation. TCRdb passed the public sequencing reads through fastp at Q25 and MiXCR, retaining productive beta sequences. When rows share a CDR3 protein, they turn into one entry using the most common DNA and genes. These V and J calls originate from TCRdb's pipeline instead of the authors' own analysis. The sample records roughly 1,500,000 distinct CDR3 sequences, about 40% of which are singletons. 7.9% of the sample goes to the ten largest clones.

This sample was included in a study of blood T cells in healthy people across ages (dated by TCRdb to 2013 to 2016). General notes on the study: In model experiments, roughly one uniquely barcoded TCR beta cDNA molecule per two T cells was captured by template switching. The study measured age-related changes in TCR beta repertoire diversity using deep sequencing normalized with unique cDNA molecular identifiers. The donors were divided into four age groups: young (average about 16 years), middle-aged (roughly 40), aged (approximately 62) and long-lived (about 79). To avoid experimental bias, donors of different ages were randomly spread across the sequencing lanes. For two donors (one aged 18 to 30 and one aged 80 or older), the study analyzed two additional independent replicas of 1 million unique cDNA reads from the same blood draw.

The CDR3 runs 14 residues from the cysteine to the phenylalanine. The CDR3 DNA has 42 bases and is translated from base 1. Trimmed from V: 5 bases; trimmed from J: 8 bases; junction bases lacking a gene match: 6. CDR1 and CDR2 (MNHEY, SMNVEV) derive from the germline V gene (reference sequence). Study-wide findings and limitations: Observed TCR beta diversity per million T cells fell roughly linearly with age, and a significant reduction was already apparent by age around 40. There was a strong correlation between observed TCR beta diversity and the percentage of naive T cells measured by flow cytometry. Estimates of total diversity based on one million sequenced T cells were regarded as lower bounds and as underestimates. Compared with the aged group, the long-lived group had more naive CD4+ T cells, fewer expanded clones and increased TCR diversity, suggesting age selection. Because the CMV infection status of the donors was unknown, age-related changes in expanded clonotypes may potentially have been confounded. Conclusive comparison of naive and antigen-experienced compartments was prevented by the profiling of bulk unsorted PBMCs.

Donors were a few dozen systemically healthy Caucasian individuals from Russia aged roughly 6 to 95 years. Roughly 10 milliliters of peripheral blood were collected from each donor into EDTA-treated Vacutainer tubes. Ficoll-Paque density-gradient centrifugation was used to isolate PBMCs, with at least 6 million per sample. Total RNA, at least 6 micrograms per sample, was extracted from PBMCs with Trizol reagent. The percentages of naive CD45RAhigh/CD27high T cells were determined by flow cytometry on a PBMC aliquot from every donor. The sample taken for sequencing was blood. This TCR derives from a woman between 18 and 30 years old in good health. The chain is encoded by TRBV27 joined to TRBJ1-6, with TRBD1 matching 7 junction bases. The CDR3 corresponds to CASSIGTEHSPLHF. The nucleotides read TGTGCCAGCAGTATCGGGACAGAGCATTCACCCCTCCACTTT.